What follows are 14 T cell receptor beta chains derived from one specimen sequenced in a study of T cell clonality in common variable immunodeficiency. Profiling relied on immunoSEQ multiplex PCR, and the TCRdb table lists in-frame clones only, not all of them. The table lists about 43,000 clones, no singletons, with about 2.2% in the top ten. Sequencing was done on a sample of peripheral blood mononuclear cells. The receptors here all came from a person between 18 and 75 years old in good health.

This clone was counted ten times or more. Coverage ceases 3 residues before the CDR3 finishes, and the germline J gene fills in the end. The chain couples TRBV11-2 to TRBJ2-1; TRBD2 aligns across 7 bases. The V gene's germline CDR1 is SGHAT and CDR2 FQNNGV. The trim removed 7 bases at V and 2 bases at J, leaving 8 bases unmatched. The CDR3 is 15 amino acids. The DNA read from the CDR3 is TGTGCCAGCACCAAAGCCGGGACTACCTACAATGAG. It encodes CASTKAGTTYNE. The whole CDR3 reads CASTKAGTTYNEQFF.

The table lists this clone with many counts. The read gets to within 3 residues of the CDR3 end, and the germline J gene fills in the rest. The chain combines TRBV30 with TRBJ1-4, with TRBD1 matching over 9 bases. The germline gives CDR1 GTSNPN, CDR2 SVGIG (reference sequence). J was trimmed by 4 bases and V by 1 base; bases with no gene match: 10. The CDR3 runs 17 residues. The DNA read from the CDR3 is TGTGCCTGGAGTGCGGACAGGGGAATTGGATATAATGAAAAA. Amino acids: CAWSADRGIGYNEK. The CDR3 in full is CAWSADRGIGYNEKLFF.

This clone was observed many times. The CDR3 goes on 3 residues after the read ends, and that part is filled in from the germline J gene. The chain couples TRBV30 to TRBJ1-4; TRBD1 is a possible D gene (5 bases). CDR1 and CDR2 from the germline V gene are GTSNPN and SVGIG (reference sequence). CDR3 length: 13 amino acids. The ends were cut back, 4 bases at V and 5 bases at J, with 11 bases in the middle. CDR3 sequence: CAWKGRGNEKLFF. The sequenced part of the CDR3 DNA is TGTGCCTGGAAGGGACGGGGGAATGAAAAA.

This clone showed up many times. From the germline J gene comes the end of the CDR3, since the read stops 3 residues before it. The chain couples TRBV7-2 to TRBJ2-3; D is unresolved. The V end lost 3 bases, the J end lost 1 base, and 8 bases lay between the germline ends. Germline CDR1 reads SGHTA; CDR2 reads FQGNSA. The CDR3 runs 14 residues. The part of the CDR3 DNA that was read is TGTGCCAGCAGCTTGTCACGGGGCACAGATACG. Residues: CASSLSRGTDT. The whole CDR3 is CASSLSRGTDTQYF. Complete variable domain (other parts from reference TRBV7-2 and TRBJ2-3): GAGVSQSPSNKVTEKGKDVELRCDPISGHTALYWYRQSLGQGLEFLIYFQGNSAPDKSGLPSDRFSAERTGGSVSTLTIQRTQQEDSAVYLCASSLSRGTDTQYFGPGTRLTVL.

This clone was observed many times. The read terminates 3 residues ahead of where the CDR3 ends, so the germline J gene completes it. This chain links TRBV2 with TRBJ1-1; perhaps TRBD1 as D (5 bases). V lost 5 bases, J lost 6 bases, and 22 bases lay in between. Germline values: CDR1 SNHLY, CDR2 FYNNEI. The CDR3 covers 16 residues. CDR3 DNA (partial): TGTGCCAGCAGTTCTTATGGGGCAGGGAAGATCCCTGAA. Amino acid sequence: CASSSYGAGKIPE. The full-length CDR3 reads as CASSSYGAGKIPEAFF.

In this sample, this clone turned up many times. The read ends 3 residues early relative to the CDR3; the germline J gene fills the gap. V usage is TRBV30 and J usage is TRBJ2-5; D not certain. Per the germline V gene, CDR1 is GTSNPN and CDR2 is SVGIG (reference sequence). The CDR3 covers 13 residues. The V and J ends lost 5 bases and 5 bases respectively, with 15 bases between them. CDR3 in amino acids: CAWDLLPGETQYF. The sequenced CDR3 bases are TGTGCCTGGGACCTACTACCCGGGGAGACC.

This clone was detected many times. A read error may produce the germline difference seen at one junction end. The CDR3 is cut off 3 residues early in the read; its end comes from the germline J gene. The V call is TRBV4-2, the J call TRBJ2-2, with 7 bases fitting TRBD2. CDR3 length: 16 residues. Germline CDR1 LGHNA, CDR2 YNFKEQ. The CDR3 sequence is CASSQGAGGSTGELFF. Partial CDR3 DNA: TGCGCCAGCAGCCAAGGAGCCGGGGGGAGTACCGGGGAG.

In this sample, this clone turned up many times. The sequence runs out 3 residues before the end of the CDR3; the remainder is reconstructed from the germline J gene. The rearrangement uses TRBV5-1 and TRBJ1-4; D is ambiguous. V was pared by 1 base and J by 4 bases, with 14 bases between. CDR3 length: 16 amino acids. Germline V CDR1 and CDR2: SGHRS, YFSETQ. CDR3 DNA (partial): TGCGCCAGCAGCTTGCTCTCCTCGGGTGGTAATGAAAAA. It translates to CASSLLSSGGNEK. The whole CDR3 region reads CASSLLSSGGNEKLFF.

This clone was seen a handful of times. The read gets to within 3 residues of the CDR3 end, and the germline J gene fills in the rest. The chain carries TRBV5-1 and TRBJ2-1; the match to TRBD1 covers 8 bases. The junction had 10 bases not matched to a gene; V was cut back by 0 bases and J by 5 bases. The CDR3 totals 17 residues. CDR1 is SGHRS and CDR2 is YFSETQ in the germline V gene. CDR3 DNA, as far as it was read: TGCGCCAGCAGCTTGGGGGGTCAGGGGGCGGTCGACAATGAG. Translated: CASSLGGQGAVDNE. The full-length CDR3 reads as CASSLGGQGAVDNEQFF.

This clone was seen many times. The CDR3 here is CASSLEGLTYEQYF. The sequenced CDR3 bases are TGTGCCAGCAGCTTAGAAGGGTTGACCTACGAG. V gene TRBV11-2 combines with J gene TRBJ2-7; D remains ambiguous. From the germline J gene comes the end of the CDR3, since the read stops 3 residues before it. The CDR3 spans 14 residues. The germline V gene encodes CDR1 SGHAT and CDR2 FQNNGV. V was shortened by 0 bases and J by 2 bases, with 8 bases between the two germline ends. The whole variable domain, filled in from reference TRBV11-2 and TRBJ2-7, reads EAGVAQSPRYKIIEKRQSVAFWCNPISGHATLYWYQQILGQGPKLLIQFQNNGVVDDSQLPKDRFSAERLKGVDSTLKIQPAKLEDSAVYLCASSLEGLTYEQYFGPGTRLTVT.

This clone was recorded many times. The CDR3 DNA, read in part, is TGTGCCAGCAGACGTCAGGGGTACGGGGAG. Translating gives CASRRQGYGE. The whole CDR3 region reads CASRRQGYGELFF. The rearrangement joins TRBV12-3 or TRBV12-4 to TRBJ2-2; D possibly corresponds to TRBD1 (6 bases). The read comes to an end 3 residues before the CDR3 does, leaving the germline J gene to fill in the end. The CDR3 contains 13 residues. V was cut by 6 bases and J by 7 bases, with 12 bases left in between.

This clone showed up many times. Read coverage stops 3 residues before the CDR3 terminus; the germline J gene supplies the remainder. V and J are TRBV19 and TRBJ2-3; TRBD1 matches at 8 bases. CDR3 size: 15 residues. CDR1 and CDR2 (germline): LNHDA, SQIVND (reference sequence). The V and J ends lost 9 bases and 0 bases, in that order; junction bases with no gene match: 8. The CDR3 sequence: CASKTGGMSTDTQYF. Partial CDR3 DNA: TGTGCCAGCAAAACAGGGGGAATGAGCACAGATACG.

This clone was observed at least ten times. The read is 3 residues too short to cover the CDR3 end, so that end is filled in from the germline J gene. The J gene is TRBJ2-1, the V gene TRBV5-1, with D maybe TRBD1 (7 bases). Germline V gives CDR1 SGHRS, CDR2 YFSETQ. CDR3 size: 15 residues. Trimming stripped 3 bases from V and 3 bases from J, with 13 bases between. CDR3 loop: CASSSGGLYYNEQFF. The CDR3 bases that were read are TGCGCCAGCAGCTCAGGGGGGCTCTACTACAATGAG. Looking up the rest from reference TRBV5-1 and TRBJ2-1 gives the full variable domain: KAGVTQTPRYLIKTRGQQVTLSCSPISGHRSVSWYQQTPGQGLQFLFEYFSETQRNKGNFPGRFSGRQFSNSRSEMNVSTLELGDSALYLCASSSGGLYYNEQFFGPGTRLTVL.

This clone occurred many times. The missing CDR3 end, 3 residues past where the read stops, is filled in from the germline J gene. The gene calls are TRBV20-1 and TRBJ1-1; D might be TRBD1 (5 bases). Germline values: CDR1 DFQATT, CDR2 SNEGSKA (reference sequence). V was pared by 1 base and J by 4 bases, with 13 bases between. CDR3 length: 14 residues. CDR3 DNA (partial): TGCAGTGCTAGAGGGTTGGGGCTGGGCACTGAA. Its protein is CSARGLGLGTE. In full, the CDR3 reads CSARGLGLGTEAFF.